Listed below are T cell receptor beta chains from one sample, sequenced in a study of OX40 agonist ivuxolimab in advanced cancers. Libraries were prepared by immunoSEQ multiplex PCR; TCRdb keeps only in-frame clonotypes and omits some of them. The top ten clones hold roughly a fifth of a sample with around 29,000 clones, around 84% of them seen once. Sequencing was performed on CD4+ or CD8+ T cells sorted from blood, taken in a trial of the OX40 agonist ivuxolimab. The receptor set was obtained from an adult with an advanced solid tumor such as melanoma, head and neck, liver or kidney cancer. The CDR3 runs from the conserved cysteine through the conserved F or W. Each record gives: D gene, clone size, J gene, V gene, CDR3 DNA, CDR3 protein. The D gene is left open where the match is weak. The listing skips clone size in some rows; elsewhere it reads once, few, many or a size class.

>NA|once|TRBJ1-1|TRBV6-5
TGTGCCAGCAGTTACTTCACCACAGGAACTGGGGAAGCTTTCTTT
CASSYFTTGTGEAFF
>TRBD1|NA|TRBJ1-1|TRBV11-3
TGTGCCAGCAGCTTCAGGGACAGCTTCATTGAAGCTTTCTTT
CASSFRDSFIEAFF
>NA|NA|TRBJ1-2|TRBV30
TGTGCCTGGAGTGTACGGAGCTTGGGCTACACCTTC
CAWSVRSLGYTF
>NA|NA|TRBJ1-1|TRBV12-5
TGTGCTAGTGGCCGTACGAACACTGAAGCTTTCTTT
CASGRTNTEAFF
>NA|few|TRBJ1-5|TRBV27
TGTGCCAGCAGTTTATCGTGGGGTCAGCCCCAGCATTTT
CASSLSWGQPQHF
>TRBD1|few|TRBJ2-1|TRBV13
TGTGCCAGCAGCCACAGACAGGGGATAAGAAATGAGCAGTTCTTC
CASSHRQGIRNEQFF
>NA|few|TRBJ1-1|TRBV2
TGTGCCAGTGGGGCAGGGGAAGCTTTCTTT
CASGAGEAFF
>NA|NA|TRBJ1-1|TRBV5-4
TGTGCCACCGGGTGGGCGGGGAACACTGAAGCTTTCTTT
CATGWAGNTEAFF
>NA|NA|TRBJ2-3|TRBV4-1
TGCGCCAGCAGCCAAGCTCCAACGGGAGCAGATACGCAGTATTTT
CASSQAPTGADTQYF
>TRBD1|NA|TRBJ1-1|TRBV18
TGTGCCAGCTCACCGGGACAGGGGGCGCAGGGGACTGAAGCTTTCTTT
CASSPGQGAQGTEAFF
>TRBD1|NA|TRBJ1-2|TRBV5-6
TGTGCCAGCAGCTTGGGACAGGGAGACGGCTACACCTTC
CASSLGQGDGYTF
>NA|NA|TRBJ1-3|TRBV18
TGTGCCAGCTCACCACCTGGAGACGGAGGAAACACCATATATTTT
CASSPPGDGGNTIYF
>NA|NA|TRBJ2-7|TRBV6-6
TGTGCCAGCAGTTACTCCTACAGAAGCTACGAGCAGTACTTC
CASSYSYRSYEQYF
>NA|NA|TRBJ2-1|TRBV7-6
TGTGCCAGCAGTCTACTGGAGAGCTCCTACAATGAGCAGTTCTTC
CASSLLESSYNEQFF
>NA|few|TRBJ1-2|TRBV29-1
TGCAGCGTTGCCGGGCTCGGGGGCTACACCTTC
CSVAGLGGYTF
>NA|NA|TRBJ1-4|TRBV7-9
TGTGCCAGCAGCTACGGACCCGCAAGATATAATGAAAAACTGTTTTTT
CASSYGPARYNEKLFF
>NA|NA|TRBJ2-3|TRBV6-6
TGTGCCAGCAGTTACTCTGCTAGCGCCTCCACAGATACGCAGTATTTT
CASSYSASASTDTQYF
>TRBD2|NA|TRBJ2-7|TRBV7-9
TGTGCCAGCAGCGTCCTAGCGGGAGCGTACGAGCAGTACTTC
CASSVLAGAYEQYF
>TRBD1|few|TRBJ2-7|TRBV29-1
TGCAGCGTGGGACAGGGGATCGACGAGCAGTACTTC
CSVGQGIDEQYF
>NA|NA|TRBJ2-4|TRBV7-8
TGTGCCAGCAGCCACCCTTATCTTGGAAACATTCAGTACTTC
CASSHPYLGNIQYF
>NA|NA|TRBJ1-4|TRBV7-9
TGTGCCAGCAGCTACTCCGGGAGTCATGAAAAACTGTTTTTT
CASSYSGSHEKLFF
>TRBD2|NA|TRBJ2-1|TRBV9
TGTGCCAGCAGCCCCTTTGGACTAGCGGTCTACAATGAGCAGTTCTTC
CASSPFGLAVYNEQFF